This TCR beta chain was obtained from a study of shared clonotypes between healthy human individuals. The protocol was immunoSEQ multiplex PCR, while the TCRdb copy is restricted to in-frame clones and leaves out a portion. The sample shows 1.5 million to 2.5 million clones, less than 95% of them seen only once. CD45RO negativity and positive selection for CCR7 defined naive CD8 cells, a population that excluded terminally differentiated effector memory CD45RA+ cells. Trimming removed 7 bases at V and 5 bases at J, with 18 bases between. This CDR3 is 14 amino acids long. Per the germline V gene, CDR1 is SGHRS and CDR2 is YFSETQ.

The chain combines TRBV5-1 with TRBJ1-1; D perhaps matches TRBD1 (6 bases). This TCR came from a man aged 18 to 29 in good health. Source material: naive CD8+ T cells sorted from blood. The CDR3 sequence: CASAGGGGETEAFF. CDR3 coding DNA: TGCGCCAGCGCTGGCGGGGGCGGGGAAACTGAAGCTTTCTTT.